The clone carrying this T cell receptor beta chain was seen only once. The antigen is not known. This specimen belongs to a study of shared clonotypes between healthy human individuals. Findings of the study overall: Relative to clonotypes present in all four donors, those not shared had lower generation probabilities.

Germline values: CDR1 SGHNT, CDR2 YYREEE (reference sequence). Trimming removed 3 bases from V and 7 bases from J; junction bases left unmatched: 9. CDR3 length equals 16 residues. As handled by the study authors: From ImmunoSEQ came sequences covering only the junction and carrying no quality scores, so filtering differed. The data were produced by immunoSEQ multiplex PCR, yet TCRdb's version contains in-frame clones alone and is incomplete. V, J and clone size were drawn from that table, and D and trimming were deduced from the DNA. The sample has more than 2,000,000 clones; more than 85% are singletons.

Sequenced input: naive CD4+ T cells from PBMCs. Subset here: CD45RA+ positively selected. This TCR was sampled from a man aged 18 to 30 in good health. Some clones in this sample may be carry-over from other donors' samples. The chain is built from TRBV5-4 and TRBJ2-1; 11 bases line up with TRBD1. The CDR3 coding sequence is TGTGCCAGCAGCTCACGGACAGGGGGCTTCAGTAATGAGCAGTTCTTC. Encoded protein: CASSSRTGGFSNEQFF. The variable domain in full, with the rest retrieved from reference TRBV5-4 and TRBJ2-1, is ETGVTQSPTHLIKTRGQQVTLRCSSQSGHNTVSWYQQALGQGPQFIFQYYREEENGRGNFPPRFSGLQFPNYSSELNVNALELDDSALYLCASSSRTGGFSNEQFFGPGTRLTVL.